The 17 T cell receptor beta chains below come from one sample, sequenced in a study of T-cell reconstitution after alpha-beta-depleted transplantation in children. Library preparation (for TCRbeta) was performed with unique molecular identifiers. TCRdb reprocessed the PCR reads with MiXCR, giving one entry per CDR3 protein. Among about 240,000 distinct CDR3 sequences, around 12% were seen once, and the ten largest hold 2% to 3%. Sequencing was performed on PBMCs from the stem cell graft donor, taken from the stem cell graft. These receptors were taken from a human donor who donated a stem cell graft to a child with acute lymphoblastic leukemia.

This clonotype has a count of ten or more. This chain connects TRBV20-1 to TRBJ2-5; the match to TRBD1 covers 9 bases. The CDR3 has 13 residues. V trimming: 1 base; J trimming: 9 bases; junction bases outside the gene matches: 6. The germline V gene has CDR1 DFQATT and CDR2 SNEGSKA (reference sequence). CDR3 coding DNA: TGCAGTGCTAGAGTTACAGGGGGCAGGGCCCAGTACTTC. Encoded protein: CSARVTGGRAQYF.

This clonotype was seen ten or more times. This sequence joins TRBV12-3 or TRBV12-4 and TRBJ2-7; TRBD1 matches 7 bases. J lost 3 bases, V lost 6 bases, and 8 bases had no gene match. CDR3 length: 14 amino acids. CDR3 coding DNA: TGTGCCAGCAGAAAATCACAGGGGAACTACGAGCAGTACTTC. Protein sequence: CASRKSQGNYEQYF.

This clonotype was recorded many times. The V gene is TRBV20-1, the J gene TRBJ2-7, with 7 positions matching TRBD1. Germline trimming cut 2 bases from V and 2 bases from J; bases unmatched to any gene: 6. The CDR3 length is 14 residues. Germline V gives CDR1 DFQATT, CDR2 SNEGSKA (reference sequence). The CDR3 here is CSARRQTGTYEQYF. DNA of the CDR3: TGCAGTGCTAGACGACAGACAGGGACCTACGAGCAGTACTTC.

In DNA, the CDR3 is TGTGCCAGCAGTTTCCTGGACAGACAAGAGACCCAGTACTTC. Protein: CASSFLDRQETQYF. The chain employs TRBV28 and TRBJ2-5; D is perhaps TRBD1 (6 bases). The CDR3 spans 14 residues. Germline CDR1 and CDR2: MDHEN and SYDVKM. The V and J ends lost 3 bases and 2 bases respectively, with 10 bases between them. Full variable domain (rest looked up from reference TRBV28 and TRBJ2-5): DVKVTQSSRYLVKRTGEKVFLECVQDMDHENMFWYRQDPGLGLRLIYFSYDVKMKEKGDIPEGYSVSREKKERFSLILESASTNQTSMYLCASSFLDRQETQYFGPGTRLLVL.

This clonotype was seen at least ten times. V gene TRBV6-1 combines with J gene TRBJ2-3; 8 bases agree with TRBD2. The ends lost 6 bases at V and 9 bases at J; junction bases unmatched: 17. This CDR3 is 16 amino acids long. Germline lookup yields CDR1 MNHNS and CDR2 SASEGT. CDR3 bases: TGTGCCAGCAGCCCTACCCATGGTAGCGGGGAGGAGACGCAGTATTTT. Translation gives CASSPTHGSGEETQYF.

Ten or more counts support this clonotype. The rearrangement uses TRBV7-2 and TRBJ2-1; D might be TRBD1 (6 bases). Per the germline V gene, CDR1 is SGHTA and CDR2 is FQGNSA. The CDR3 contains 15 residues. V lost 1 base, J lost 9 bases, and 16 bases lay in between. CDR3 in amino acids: CASSLEPVQGAEQFF. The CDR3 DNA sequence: TGTGCCAGCAGCTTAGAACCGGTACAGGGAGCTGAGCAGTTCTTC.

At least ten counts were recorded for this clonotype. CDR3 in amino acids: CATSRGRGLAPNTGELFF. The CDR3 coding sequence is TGTGCCACCAGCAGGGGACGGGGACTAGCGCCCAACACCGGGGAGCTGTTTTTT. The chain links TRBV15 to TRBJ2-2, with TRBD2 identical over 10 bases. With V trimmed by 3 bases and J by 2 bases, 9 bases remained unmatched. The germline V gene has CDR1 LNHNV and CDR2 YYDKDF (reference sequence). There are 18 residues in the CDR3.

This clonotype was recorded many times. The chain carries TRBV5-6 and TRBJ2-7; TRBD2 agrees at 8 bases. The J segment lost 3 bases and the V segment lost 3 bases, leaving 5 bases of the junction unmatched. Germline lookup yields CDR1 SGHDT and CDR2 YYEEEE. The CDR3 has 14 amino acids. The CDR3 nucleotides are TGTGCCAGCAGCTACGGCGGGGGGATCTACGAGCAGTACTTC. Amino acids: CASSYGGGIYEQYF.

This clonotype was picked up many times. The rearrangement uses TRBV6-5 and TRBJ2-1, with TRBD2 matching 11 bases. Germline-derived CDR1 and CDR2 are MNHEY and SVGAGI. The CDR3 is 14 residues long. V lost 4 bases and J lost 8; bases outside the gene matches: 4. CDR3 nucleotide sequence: TGTGCCAGCAGTTTTAGCGGGGGGGTCTATGAGCAGTTCTTC. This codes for CASSFSGGVYEQFF.

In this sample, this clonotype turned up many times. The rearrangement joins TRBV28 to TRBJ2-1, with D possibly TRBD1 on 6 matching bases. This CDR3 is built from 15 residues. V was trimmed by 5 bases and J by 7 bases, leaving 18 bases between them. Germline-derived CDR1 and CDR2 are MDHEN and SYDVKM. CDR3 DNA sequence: TGTGCCAGCAGTCTGACAGGCGCCTTAGGGAATGAGCAGTTCTTC. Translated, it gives CASSLTGALGNEQFF.

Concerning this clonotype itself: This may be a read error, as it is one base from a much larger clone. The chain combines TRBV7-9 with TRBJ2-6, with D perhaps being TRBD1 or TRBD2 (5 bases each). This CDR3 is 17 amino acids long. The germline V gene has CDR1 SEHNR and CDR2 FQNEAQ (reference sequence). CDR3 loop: CVSSLGTPSSGANVLTF. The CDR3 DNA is TGTGTCAGCAGCTTAGGGACGCCCAGCTCTGGGGCCAACGTCCTGACTTTC.

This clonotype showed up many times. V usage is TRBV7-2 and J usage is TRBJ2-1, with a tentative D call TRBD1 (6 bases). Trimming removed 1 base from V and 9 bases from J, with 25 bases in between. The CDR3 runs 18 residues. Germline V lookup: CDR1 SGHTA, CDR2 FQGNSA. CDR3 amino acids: CASSLGLSGTRWQGEQFF. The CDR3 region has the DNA TGTGCCAGCAGCTTAGGCTTGTCCGGGACACGGTGGCAAGGTGAGCAGTTCTTC. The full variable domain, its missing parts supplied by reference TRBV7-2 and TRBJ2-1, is GAGVSQSPSNKVTEKGKDVELRCDPISGHTALYWYRQSLGQGLEFLIYFQGNSAPDKSGLPSDRFSAERTGGSVSTLTIQRTQQEDSAVYLCASSLGLSGTRWQGEQFFGPGTRLTVL.

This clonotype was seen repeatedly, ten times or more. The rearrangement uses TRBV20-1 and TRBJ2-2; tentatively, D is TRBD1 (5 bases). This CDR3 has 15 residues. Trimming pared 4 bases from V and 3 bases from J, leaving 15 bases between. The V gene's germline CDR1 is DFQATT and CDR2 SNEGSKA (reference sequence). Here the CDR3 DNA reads TGCAGTGCTATCGACAGCGAGAGAGACACCGGGGAGCTGTTTTTT. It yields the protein CSAIDSERDTGELFF.

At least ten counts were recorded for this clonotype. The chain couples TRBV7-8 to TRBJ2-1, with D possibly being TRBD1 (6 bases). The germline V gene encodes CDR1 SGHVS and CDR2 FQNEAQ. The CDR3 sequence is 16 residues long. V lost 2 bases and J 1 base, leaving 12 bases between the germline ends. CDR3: CASSLQGSISYNEQFF. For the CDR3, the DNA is TGTGCCAGCAGCTTACAGGGGTCGATATCCTACAATGAGCAGTTCTTC.

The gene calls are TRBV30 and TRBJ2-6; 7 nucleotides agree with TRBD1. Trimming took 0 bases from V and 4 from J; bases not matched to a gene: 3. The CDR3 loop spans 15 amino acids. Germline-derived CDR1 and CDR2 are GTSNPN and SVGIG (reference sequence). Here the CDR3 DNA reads TGTGCCTGGAGTGTAGGGGGCTCCGGGGCCAACGTCCTGACTTTC. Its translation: CAWSVGGSGANVLTF.

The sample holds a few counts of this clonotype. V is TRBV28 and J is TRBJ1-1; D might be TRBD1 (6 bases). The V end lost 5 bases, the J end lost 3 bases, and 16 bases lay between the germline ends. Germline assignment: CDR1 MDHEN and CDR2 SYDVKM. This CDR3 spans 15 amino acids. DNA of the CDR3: TGTGCCAGCAGTCCCAACAGGGTCTGGGACACTGAAGCTTTCTTT. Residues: CASSPNRVWDTEAFF.

Written as DNA, the CDR3 is TGTGCCAGCAACCAGGGGGCGAGCAATCAGCCCCAGCATTTT. Translated, it gives CASNQGASNQPQHF. This chain uses TRBV2 with TRBJ1-5, with 8 bases that match TRBD1. Germline values: CDR1 SNHLY, CDR2 FYNNEI. The CDR3 has 14 amino acids. Trimming took 7 bases from V and 1 from J; bases not matched to a gene: 3.